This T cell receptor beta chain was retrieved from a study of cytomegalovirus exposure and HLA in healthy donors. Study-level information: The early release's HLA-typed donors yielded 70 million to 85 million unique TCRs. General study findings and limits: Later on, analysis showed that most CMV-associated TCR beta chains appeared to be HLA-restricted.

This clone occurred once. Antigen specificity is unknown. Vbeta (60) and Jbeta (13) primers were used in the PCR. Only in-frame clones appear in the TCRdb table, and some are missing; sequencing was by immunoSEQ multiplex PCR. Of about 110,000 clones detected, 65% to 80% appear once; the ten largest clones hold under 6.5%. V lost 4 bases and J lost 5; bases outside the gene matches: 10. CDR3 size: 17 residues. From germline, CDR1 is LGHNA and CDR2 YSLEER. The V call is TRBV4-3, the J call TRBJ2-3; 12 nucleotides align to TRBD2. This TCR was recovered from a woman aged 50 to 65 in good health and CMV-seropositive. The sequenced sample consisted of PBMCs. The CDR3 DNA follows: TGCGCCAGCAGCCCAGATCGGACTAGCGGGACTGGAGATACGCAGTATTTT. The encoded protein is CASSPDRTSGTGDTQYF.